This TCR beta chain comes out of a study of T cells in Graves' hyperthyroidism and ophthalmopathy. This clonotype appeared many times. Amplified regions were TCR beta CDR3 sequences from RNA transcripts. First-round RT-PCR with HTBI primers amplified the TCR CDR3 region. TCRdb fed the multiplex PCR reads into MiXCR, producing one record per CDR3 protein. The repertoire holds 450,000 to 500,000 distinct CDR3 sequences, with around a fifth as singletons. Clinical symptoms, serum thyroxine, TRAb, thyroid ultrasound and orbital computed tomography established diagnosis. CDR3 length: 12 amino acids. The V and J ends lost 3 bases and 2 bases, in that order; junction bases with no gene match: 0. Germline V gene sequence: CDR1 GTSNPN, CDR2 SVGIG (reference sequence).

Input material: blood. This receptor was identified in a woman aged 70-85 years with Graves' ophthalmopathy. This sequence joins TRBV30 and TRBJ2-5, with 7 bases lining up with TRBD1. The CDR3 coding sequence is TGTGCCTGGAGGGGACAGCAAGAGACCCAGTACTTC. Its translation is CAWRGQQETQYF.